Detailed here is one TCR beta chain. It lacks a known antigen. Base qualities are not recorded, but no much larger clone differs from it by a single base. TCRbeta CDR3 regions were amplified from genomic DNA by means of the immunoSEQ Assay, a bias-controlled multiplex PCR. Concerning the study's data processing: Within the assay, amplification of reference gene primers was used to estimate how many nucleated cells each sample contained. To quantify the absolute abundance of each unique TCRbeta CDR3 rearrangement, sequence reads were collapsed and filtered. For each sample, productive Simpson clonality was calculated by taking the square root of Simpson's diversity index across productive rearrangements. TCRdb carries this immuneACCESS record with in-frame sequences only. Its versions omit some clonotypes, under half of them owing to an unresolved V gene in the studies checked, with the rest unexplained. That table furnishes V, J and clone size, whereas the DNA furnished D and trimming. The sample profile shows 28,000 or so clones; roughly 88% of them were found once. Together, the top ten hold under 35% of the sample.

CDR3 length: 17 amino acids, cysteine to phenylalanine. Solely the CDR3 DNA is kept, with 51 bases framed from the first base. The junction shows trimming of 0 bases on V and 5 bases on J, plus 18 bases between the germline ends. Via the germline V gene (reference sequence), CDR1 is LGHDT and CDR2 YNNKEL. This specimen comes from a study of blood T cell repertoires in COVID-19 (dated by TCRdb to between 2020 and 2021). General notes on the study: Samples from collaborators originated in the United States, Italy and Spain and spanned both the acute and convalescent phases of COVID-19. The prospective study material was composed of cDNA or gDNA derived from T cells, B-cell-depleted T cells, or PBMCs. The repertoires were released in a freely available public database meant as a resource for research on the immune response to SARS-CoV-2. Where available, HLA class I and class II types were taken from metadata supplied by the sample provider and were not determined by assay-based typing. Samples were obtained from the ongoing ImmuneRACE study (first 160 participants) and from 1,254 subjects provided by 6 global collaborators. Sample metadata almost always included a de-identified subject ID, COVID-19 status, age in years and sex. Subjects who had been exposed to COVID-19, were actively infected with it, or had recovered from it provided the deeply sampled blood TCRbeta repertoires that made up the dataset.

One collaborating source in Seattle enrolled patients while the patients were actively infected and followed the patients over time throughout the course of disease. Whole blood was collected in K2EDTA tubes by collaborating institutions according to the institutions' own protocols. For TCRbeta analysis, collaborators shipped samples as frozen whole blood, isolated PBMCs, or DNA extracted from either of those sample types. The full study reports these points: The quantity of clinical and demographic metadata differed by source and by participant and was supplied without curation.

Sequencing was carried out using peripheral blood. This clonotype originated in an elderly woman with COVID-19, enrolled during active disease. The V gene is TRBV3-1 (or the pseudogene TRBV3-2) and the J gene is TRBJ2-3; a weak D assignment points to TRBD2 (5 bases agree). The CDR3 region: CASSQDQRSLGGDTQYF. The DNA is as follows: TGTGCCAGCAGCCAAGATCAGAGGTCCCTAGGAGGAGATACGCAGTATTTT.